This is a list of T cell receptor beta chains from one sample in a study of blood T cell repertoires in COVID-19. Clones were sequenced by immunoSEQ multiplex PCR, and TCRdb holds only the in-frame ones, with some missing. The sample contains 6,000 to 7,500 clones, about 79% of which appear only once. What was sequenced was peripheral blood. The origin of the receptors is a human donor with active COVID-19. The donor label of this sample is uncertain. The conserved cysteine and the conserved F or W are not part of the CDR3 here. Fields, in order: J gene, clone size, V gene, CDR3 protein. Expanded clones get a size class; other rows say once, few or many, or leave the size out.

>TRBJ2-7|once|TRBV27
ASSPKGALYEQY
>TRBJ2-1|-|TRBV19
ASIAAGGGRHNEQF
>TRBJ2-5|-|TRBV27
ASRRLTGNAETQY
>TRBJ2-7|-|TRBV19
ASSIGGSTYEQY
>TRBJ2-5|-|TRBV5-4
ASSPGGAETQY
>TRBJ2-7|few|TRBV5-1
ASSLGGLESYEQY
>TRBJ1-5|-|TRBV7-8
ASSLVWSGNQPQH
>TRBJ2-1|-|TRBV5-1
ASSPNPGLAGMQF
>TRBJ1-4|-|TRBV5-1
ASSRQGGPNEKLF
>TRBJ1-1|-|TRBV19
ASRDSSENTEAF
>TRBJ2-1|-|TRBV28
ASSLLYLWGREITYNEQF
>TRBJ1-2|-|TRBV6-6
ASRRTGLIYGYT
>TRBJ2-7|-|TRBV11-2
ASSLLGQGFIYEQY
>TRBJ2-2|few|TRBV10-1
ASSDKNTGELF
>TRBJ1-1|once|TRBV30
AWSRRLGNMNTEAF
>TRBJ2-3|-|TRBV7-2
ASSPGLAVTDTQY
>TRBJ2-5|medium-sized|TRBV12-3/TRBV12-4
ASRGSQATQY
>TRBJ2-6|-|TRBV7-2
ASSPGGSGANVLT
>TRBJ1-2|once|TRBV15
ATSRDQRQGYGYT
>TRBJ2-7|-|TRBV4-3
ASSQVERGSSYEQY
>TRBJ2-1|-|TRBV5-1
ASSAGQQSEQF
>TRBJ1-1|few|TRBV12-3/TRBV12-4
ASRGGVGTEAF
>TRBJ2-6|-|TRBV19
ASQGFRSGANVLT
>TRBJ2-3|-|TRBV5-1
ASSNPGDTQY
>TRBJ2-1|-|TRBV19
ASRIAASGGYNEQF
>TRBJ2-3|-|TRBV4-2
ASSPRTGTGGTDTQY
>TRBJ1-3|-|TRBV2
ASSDRGNTIY
>TRBJ2-5|-|TRBV18
ASSAGRGQETQY
>TRBJ1-5|-|TRBV28
ASRWTGDKRGNQPQH
>TRBJ2-5|-|TRBV6-5
ASSYTGGQETQY
>TRBJ1-1|-|TRBV30
AWSGRLNTEAF
>TRBJ1-6|-|TRBV14
ASSQTSGVSSPLH
>TRBJ2-3|-|TRBV7-2
ASSLSLGTDTQY
>TRBJ2-7|-|TRBV11-2
ASSKLSGFFLEQY
>TRBJ2-3|-|TRBV28
TTDRGTDTQY
>TRBJ1-2|few|TRBV15
ATSREASQGRRGGYT
>TRBJ1-5|-|TRBV4-3
ASSQGPGNQPQH
>TRBJ1-4|-|TRBV7-8
ASSESGGRKLF
>TRBJ1-2|-|TRBV12-3/TRBV12-4
ASSLAGEGGYT
>TRBJ2-4|few|TRBV5-1
ASSLATGQGTKNIQY
>TRBJ2-5|-|TRBV10-2
ASSDSSGGNQETQY
>TRBJ2-7|-|TRBV30
AGGAQEGYEQY
>TRBJ1-2|-|TRBV6-5
ASTLDREGGYT